This T cell receptor (beta chain) comes out of a study of T cell repertoires in cytomegalovirus infection. At the level of the study: CMV epitopes used comprised recently identified HLA-C-restricted ones and well-studied HLA-B-restricted ones. CMV infection plus the matching HLA type was flagged by public TCR beta signatures.

The CDR3 runs to 14 residues. CDR1 and CDR2 from the germline V gene are DFQATT and SNEGSKA (reference sequence). Trimming cost V 3 bases and J 4 bases; bases outside gene matches: 4. Study-level points and caveats: CMV-specific TCR beta clonotypes restricted by HLA-C dominated the ex vivo response. Individuals carrying CMV plus the relevant HLA were identified by cumulative frequency of public TCR beta families.

This clonotype was counted a few times. The antigen is unknown. TCRdb re-called the reads through MiXCR, storing one row per CDR3 protein. The sample includes about 340,000 distinct CDR3 sequences, 25% to 30% of them seen just once. This sequence was found in a human donor in good health (CMV status not recorded). Some clones in this sample may be carry-over from other donors' samples. The material was cultured PBMCs, obtained from culture after CMV antigen stimulation. The genes are TRBV20-1 and TRBJ2-7, with 12 bases fitting TRBD2. The DNA of the CDR3 is TGCAGTGCTAGCCAACTAGCGGGGGGATACGAGCAGTACTTC. Translation gives CSASQLAGGYEQYF.